The rows below give T cell receptor beta chains drawn from one sample of a study of identical twins. TCRdb processed the 5' RACE reads anew with MiXCR; each CDR3 protein has one entry. The data show just under 650,000 distinct CDR3 sequences, just over 7% seen once. This same sample was also taken into another study, of yellow fever vaccine responses in identical twins.

Sequenced: PBMCs. These receptor sequences come from a young woman in good health. CDR3s include the opening cysteine and the closing phenylalanine or tryptophan. Fields, in order: J gene, clone size, V gene, D gene, CDR3 DNA, CDR3 protein. A D gene is named only where the DNA matches it firmly. Clone size appears in some rows only: once, few, many, or a class for an expanded clone.

J gene: TRBJ2-1; clone size: .; V gene: TRBV11-2; D gene: .; CDR3 DNA: TGTGCCAGCAGCATAGGACTTGAGCAGTTCTTC; CDR3 protein: CASSIGLEQFF
J gene: TRBJ2-4; clone size: many; V gene: TRBV5-1; D gene: TRBD1; CDR3 DNA: TGCGCCAGCAGCATTATTACAGGGGACATTCAGTACTTC; CDR3 protein: CASSIITGDIQYF
J gene: TRBJ2-1; clone size: few; V gene: TRBV10-3; D gene: .; CDR3 DNA: TGTGCCGTCTCCTCGCGGGGTGGAGACAATGAGCAGTTCTTC; CDR3 protein: CAVSSRGGDNEQFF
J gene: TRBJ2-5; clone size: .; V gene: TRBV5-1; D gene: .; CDR3 DNA: TGCGCCAGCAGCTTGGGGGGCATCGGAGAGACCCAGTACTTC; CDR3 protein: CASSLGGIGETQYF
J gene: TRBJ2-2; clone size: few; V gene: TRBV14; D gene: .; CDR3 DNA: TGTGCCAGCAGCCAAGTTGGTTCGAACACCGGGGAGCTGTTTTTT; CDR3 protein: CASSQVGSNTGELFF
J gene: TRBJ1-5; clone size: .; V gene: TRBV24-1; D gene: .; CDR3 DNA: TGTGCCACCAGTGTTTCTGGTGGTCAGCCCCAGCATTTT; CDR3 protein: CATSVSGGQPQHF
J gene: TRBJ1-2; clone size: few; V gene: TRBV28; D gene: TRBD1; CDR3 DNA: TGTGCCAGCAGTTTATGGACAGGGGGCAACAGTGGCTACACCTTC; CDR3 protein: CASSLWTGGNSGYTF
J gene: TRBJ2-3; clone size: few; V gene: TRBV7-9; D gene: .; CDR3 DNA: TGTGCCAGCAGAACCCCTAGCGAGGCGGCCGGGGATACGCAGTATTTT; CDR3 protein: CASRTPSEAAGDTQYF
J gene: TRBJ1-2; clone size: many; V gene: TRBV6-5; D gene: TRBD1; CDR3 DNA: TGTGCCAGCAGCTCCGGGACAGCTTACTACACCTTC; CDR3 protein: CASSSGTAYYTF
J gene: TRBJ1-4; clone size: many; V gene: TRBV28; D gene: .; CDR3 DNA: TGTGCCAGCAGTGAGCAGGGGTACACTAATGAAAAACTGTTTTTT; CDR3 protein: CASSEQGYTNEKLFF
J gene: TRBJ1-2; clone size: many; V gene: TRBV2; D gene: .; CDR3 DNA: TGTGCCAGCCGACTGGAAAGCGACTATGGCTACACCTTC; CDR3 protein: CASRLESDYGYTF
J gene: TRBJ1-5; clone size: .; V gene: TRBV20-1; D gene: .; CDR3 DNA: TGCAGTGCTCCTGGTGGGGGAGTCGGTCAGCCCCAGCATTTT; CDR3 protein: CSAPGGGVGQPQHF
J gene: TRBJ2-2; clone size: many; V gene: TRBV6-5; D gene: TRBD2; CDR3 DNA: TGTGCCAGCAGTTCTAGCGGGAGGGCCAGTGGGGAGCTGTTTTTT; CDR3 protein: CASSSSGRASGELFF
J gene: TRBJ2-2; clone size: few; V gene: TRBV28; D gene: .; CDR3 DNA: TGTGCCAGCAGGGCTTCGTTTGTAGGGGATGGCGGGGAGCTGTTTTTT; CDR3 protein: CASRASFVGDGGELFF
J gene: TRBJ2-7; clone size: many; V gene: TRBV5-1; D gene: .; CDR3 DNA: TGCGCCAGCAGCTTGGTTTCCGGAGCCTACGAGCAGTACTTC; CDR3 protein: CASSLVSGAYEQYF
J gene: TRBJ2-1; clone size: many; V gene: TRBV5-1; D gene: TRBD1; CDR3 DNA: TGCGCCAGCAGCAGCATCCGGGACAGGGGTGTTAATGAGCAGTTCTTC; CDR3 protein: CASSSIRDRGVNEQFF
J gene: TRBJ2-5; clone size: few; V gene: TRBV7-9; D gene: .; CDR3 DNA: TGTGCCAGCAGCTCCAGTGGGAGCCAAGAGACCCAGTACTTC; CDR3 protein: CASSSSGSQETQYF
J gene: TRBJ1-1; clone size: many; V gene: TRBV6-1; D gene: .; CDR3 DNA: TGTGCCAGCAGCCACCGAGGGGGAGGCACTGAAGCTTTCTTT; CDR3 protein: CASSHRGGGTEAFF
J gene: TRBJ2-1; clone size: .; V gene: TRBV5-1; D gene: TRBD2; CDR3 DNA: TGCGCCAGCAGCTTGAACGGGGGGTTCGGGAATGAGCAGTTCTTC; CDR3 protein: CASSLNGGFGNEQFF
J gene: TRBJ1-1; clone size: .; V gene: TRBV28; D gene: .; CDR3 DNA: TGTGCCAGCCAACGACGGCAGTTTACCACTGAAGCTTTCTTT; CDR3 protein: CASQRRQFTTEAFF
J gene: TRBJ2-3; clone size: few; V gene: TRBV5-1; D gene: .; CDR3 DNA: TGCGCCAGCAGCTTAGACTGGGGTTGGAGCACAGATACGCAGTATTTT; CDR3 protein: CASSLDWGWSTDTQYF
J gene: TRBJ2-5; clone size: many; V gene: TRBV4-1; D gene: .; CDR3 DNA: TGCGCCAGCAGCCTTCGCCCCCGGGGGAGAGAGACCCAGTACTTC; CDR3 protein: CASSLRPRGRETQYF
J gene: TRBJ2-5; clone size: few; V gene: TRBV5-1; D gene: TRBD1; CDR3 DNA: TGCGCCAGCAGCCCGAGGGGACAGGGGAGCTTTCAAGAGACCCAGTACTTC; CDR3 protein: CASSPRGQGSFQETQYF
J gene: TRBJ2-4; clone size: few; V gene: TRBV4-1; D gene: TRBD1; CDR3 DNA: TGCGCCAGCAGCCAGGCCGGGACAGGGTTAAACATTCAGTACTTC; CDR3 protein: CASSQAGTGLNIQYF
J gene: TRBJ1-2; clone size: few; V gene: TRBV20-1; D gene: .; CDR3 DNA: TGCTTCCTCCCGGGGGACTATGGCTACACCTTC; CDR3 protein: CFLPGDYGYTF
J gene: TRBJ2-1; clone size: .; V gene: TRBV11-2; D gene: .; CDR3 DNA: TGTGCCAGCAGCCGCCAGGTAGCAGAGTACAATGAGCAGTTCTTC; CDR3 protein: CASSRQVAEYNEQFF
J gene: TRBJ2-3; clone size: .; V gene: TRBV28; D gene: TRBD2; CDR3 DNA: TGTGCCAGCAGTTTAGGTCTAGCGGGGGCCTTCACAGATACGCAGTATTTT; CDR3 protein: CASSLGLAGAFTDTQYF
J gene: TRBJ2-1; clone size: few; V gene: TRBV6-5; D gene: TRBD1; CDR3 DNA: TGTGCCAGCAGTTACTGGTCGGGACAGGACAGGCCTGGGGATGAGCAGTTCTTC; CDR3 protein: CASSYWSGQDRPGDEQFF